Below, 8 T cell receptor beta chains from the same sample are listed, as sequenced in a study of regulatory T cells in long-lasting Graves disease. Building the TCR beta libraries relied on iRepertoire HTBI primers, and CDR3 regions underwent Arm-PCR. TCRdb passed the multiplex PCR reads through MiXCR, listing each CDR3 protein once. Of around 400,000 distinct CDR3 sequences listed, around 15% were seen once; the top ten hold approximately 22%. The time point here: newly diagnosed GD, antithyroid drugs for less than 3 months. The TCR library was made from RNA that had been extracted from PBMCs in TRIzol. The sample here was peripheral blood mononuclear cells (PBMCs), taken at new diagnosis, from a patient treated with antithyroid drugs. These receptors were obtained from a female donor with Graves disease.

The table lists this clonotype with many counts. The rearrangement uses TRBV11-2 and TRBJ2-1; 9 bases align to TRBD2. Germline V gene sequence: CDR1 SGHAT, CDR2 FQNNGV. Germline trimming cut 2 bases from V and 0 bases from J; bases unmatched to any gene: 5. The CDR3 spans 17 residues. The CDR3 loop is CASSLSLAGNSYNEQFF. The CDR3 DNA reads TGTGCCAGCAGCTTATCCCTAGCGGGAAACTCCTACAATGAGCAGTTCTTC.

Many counts were recorded for this clonotype. The chain employs TRBV5-1 and TRBJ1-3, with D uncertain. The CDR3 loop spans 14 amino acids. CDR1 is SGHRS, CDR2 YFSETQ, per germline. The V end was cut by 7 bases, the J end by 0 bases, with 11 bases between. The CDR3 region has the DNA TGCGCCAGCGGCCTGGAGGGCTCTGGAAACACCATATATTTT. Its translation is CASGLEGSGNTIYF.

At least ten counts were recorded for this clonotype. J is TRBJ1-4 and V is TRBV12-3 or TRBV12-4; weak D call: TRBD1 (5 bases). V lost 6 bases and J 8 bases, leaving 19 bases between the germline ends. The CDR3 has 15 amino acids. The CDR3 reads CASRAGTSNREKLFF. CDR3 bases: TGTGCCAGCAGGGCCGGGACCTCGAATCGAGAAAAACTGTTTTTT.

This clonotype appeared many times. The chain is built from TRBV5-1 and TRBJ2-7, with D possibly called TRBD1 or TRBD2 (7 bases each). The CDR3 extends over 16 amino acids. V was clipped by 2 bases and J by 2 bases, with 17 bases between them. Germline loops: CDR1 SGHRS, CDR2 YFSETQ. CDR3 nucleotides: TGCGCCAGCAGCTTACAGGGGCGGGAGAGCACCTACGAGCAGTACTTC. It codes for CASSLQGRESTYEQYF. The full variable domain, with the rest looked up from reference TRBV5-1 and TRBJ2-7, is KAGVTQTPRYLIKTRGQQVTLSCSPISGHRSVSWYQQTPGQGLQFLFEYFSETQRNKGNFPGRFSGRQFSNSRSEMNVSTLELGDSALYLCASSLQGRESTYEQYFGPGTRLTVT.

This clonotype was recorded at least ten times. V is TRBV24-1 and J is TRBJ2-3; D unresolved. CDR1 KGHDR and CDR2 SFDVKD come from the germline V gene. CDR3 size: 16 residues. V lost 1 base to trimming and J lost 2 bases, with 12 bases between them. CDR3 nucleotide sequence: TGTGCCACCAGTGATTTAGACGGCCGGTCCACAGATACGCAGTATTTT. Protein product: CATSDLDGRSTDTQYF.

This clonotype was recorded many times. The chain is built from TRBV7-2 and TRBJ2-1; 7 bases line up with TRBD2. There are 15 residues in the CDR3. The germline V gene encodes CDR1 SGHTA and CDR2 FQGNSA. The V gene end was trimmed by 4 bases and the J gene end by 6 bases; junction bases not matched to a gene: 9. The CDR3 reads CASSSLQAGTNEQFF. The CDR3, as DNA: TGTGCCAGCAGCTCCCTCCAAGCGGGGACCAATGAGCAGTTCTTC.

The chain links TRBV25-1 to TRBJ1-3; 7 bases agree with TRBD1. The V gene's germline CDR1 is MGHDK and CDR2 SYGVNS. The ends lost 2 bases at V and 2 bases at J; junction bases unmatched: 3. The CDR3 consists of 15 residues. CDR3 nucleotides: TGTGCCAGCAGTGAACCTGGGACAGCTGGAAACACCATATATTTT. Translating it yields CASSEPGTAGNTIYF.

The chain joins TRBV7-2 to TRBJ2-5; 9 positions agree with TRBD2. Trimming at V came to 7 bases and at J to 2 bases, leaving 20 bases not matched to a gene. There are 19 residues in the CDR3. Germline CDR1 reads SGHTA; CDR2 reads FQGNSA. The DNA for the CDR3 is TGTGCCAGCACCCCCTTTCTTGGTTCTAGCGGGGACTCACAAGAGACCCAGTACTTC. Translating it yields CASTPFLGSSGDSQETQYF.